This is a list of T cell receptor beta chains from one sample in a study of T cells after yellow fever vaccination. TCRdb independently ran MiXCR on the 5' RACE reads; one entry per CDR3 protein. The table lists about 300,000 distinct CDR3 sequences, 8.7% of them singletons. The sample consisted of CD4+ T cells sorted from PBMCs, taken 5 days after the yellow fever booster vaccination. All receptors derive from a man aged 18 to 30 who received the YFV17D yellow fever vaccine. CDR3s include the opening cysteine and the closing phenylalanine or tryptophan. The D gene is left open where the match is weak. Expanded clones get a size class; other rows say once, few or many, or leave the size out.

TGCGCCAGCAGCCGAGCGCTTCAGAATCAGCCCCAGCATTTT | CASSRALQNQPQHF | . | TRBJ1-5 | few | TRBV4-1
TGCAGTGCTCGGACTAGCGGGGGGGTGGAGACCCAGTACTTC | CSARTSGGVETQYF | TRBD2 | TRBJ2-5 | . | TRBV20-1
TGTGCCAGCAGCTTGGAGGTCAGGGTAAATGGCTACACCTTC | CASSLEVRVNGYTF | . | TRBJ1-2 | . | TRBV5-5
TGCGCCAGCAGCCAAGATTGGGGGGAACTGAACACTGAAGCTTTCTTT | CASSQDWGELNTEAFF | . | TRBJ1-1 | many | TRBV4-3
TGTGCCAGCAGCCCTCCTTTTGTAGACTCTGGAAACACCATATATTTT | CASSPPFVDSGNTIYF | . | TRBJ1-3 | few | TRBV14
TGTGCCAGCGGCCTCCTCGGACTAGCGGGCCAAGAGACCCAGTACTTC | CASGLLGLAGQETQYF | TRBD2 | TRBJ2-5 | . | TRBV28
TGTGCCAGCAGCTCCCCGGGAAGACAGGCTAACTATGGCTACACCTTC | CASSSPGRQANYGYTF | . | TRBJ1-2 | few | TRBV11-2
TGCAGTGCCCCTAATTCCGCTAACTATGGCTACACCTTC | CSAPNSANYGYTF | . | TRBJ1-2 | . | TRBV20-1
TGTGCCAGCAGCCTATCCGAAACAAGGGACATTCAGTACTTC | CASSLSETRDIQYF | . | TRBJ2-4 | few | TRBV5-4
TGTGCCAGCAGGGGCGGGGGGACTGAAGCTTTCTTT | CASRGGGTEAFF | . | TRBJ1-1 | few | TRBV12-3/TRBV12-4
TGTGCCAGCCCCAAACCGGACAGGGCAAACGCCTCCTATAATTCACCCCTCCACTTT | CASPKPDRANASYNSPLHF | TRBD1 | TRBJ1-6 | . | TRBV11-2
TGTGCCAGCAGCTGGGACAGCTCTGGAAACACCATATATTTT | CASSWDSSGNTIYF | TRBD1 | TRBJ1-3 | . | TRBV3-1
TGTGCCAGCTCGCGGACAGGGAGCGGTGAAAAACTGTTTTTT | CASSRTGSGEKLFF | TRBD1 | TRBJ1-4 | many | TRBV18
TGTGCCAGCAGCCACTACGCGGGGGGGACTGAAGCTTTCTTT | CASSHYAGGTEAFF | . | TRBJ1-1 | . | TRBV7-2
TGTGCCAGCAGTTACTCGAGGTGGGAGGACACTGAAGCTTTCTTT | CASSYSRWEDTEAFF | . | TRBJ1-1 | . | TRBV6-5
TGCGCCAGCAGCTTGTCACGTTCGTACGAGCAGTACTTC | CASSLSRSYEQYF | . | TRBJ2-7 | many | TRBV5-1
TGTGCCAGCAGCTTGGGGACGATCACCGGGGAGCTGTTTTTT | CASSLGTITGELFF | . | TRBJ2-2 | many | TRBV5-6
TGTGCCAGCAGCCTCCGAGGGCCGGCGGATGCTTTCTTT | CASSLRGPADAFF | . | TRBJ1-1 | . | TRBV3-1
TGTGCCAGCAGCCAAAACCCGGGACCCAGCAACGGGAATACGCAGTATTTT | CASSQNPGPSNGNTQYF | . | TRBJ2-3 | . | TRBV3-1
TGTGCCAGCAGCGTAGGTTCCCAAGAGACCCAGTACTTC | CASSVGSQETQYF | . | TRBJ2-5 | many | TRBV5-1
TGTGCCAGCAGCCTGGGGTCCTTGGGCTACACCTTC | CASSLGSLGYTF | . | TRBJ1-2 | . | TRBV2
TGTGCCAGCAGTCGACAGGGGGCCGCCCTCACAGATACGCAGTATTTT | CASSRQGAALTDTQYF | TRBD1 | TRBJ2-3 | . | TRBV6-5
TGTGCCAGCAGTGCGGGGGGACGGAATTATGGCTACACCTTC | CASSAGGRNYGYTF | . | TRBJ1-2 | . | TRBV11-2
TGTGCCAGTAGTATAGGCGGCCCGAGGGGCACTGAAGCTTTCTTT | CASSIGGPRGTEAFF | . | TRBJ1-1 | few | TRBV19
TGTGCCAGCAGCCAGGACGGAGCCTCCTACGAGCAGTACTTC | CASSQDGASYEQYF | . | TRBJ2-7 | . | TRBV3-1
TGTGCCAGCGCCGCTGGGGGTATGATGAACACTGAAGCTTTCTTT | CASAAGGMMNTEAFF | . | TRBJ1-1 | few | TRBV7-2
TGTGCCAGCAGCTTAAGAGGGACGGGTACCCCACGAGAGCAGTTCTTC | CASSLRGTGTPREQFF | . | TRBJ2-1 | . | TRBV7-2
TGTGCCAGCAGCGTCACTGAAGAGACCCAGTACTTC | CASSVTEETQYF | . | TRBJ2-5 | many | TRBV2
TGCGCCAGCAGCGGGGGGGCCCGGGAGACCCAGTACTTC | CASSGGARETQYF | . | TRBJ2-5 | few | TRBV5-1
TGTGCCAGCAGCTTAGCAGGGGAAAGCGGCTACACCTTC | CASSLAGESGYTF | . | TRBJ1-2 | many | TRBV7-2
TGTGCCAGCAGCCCCATAGGGTATTCGGAAGCTTTCTTT | CASSPIGYSEAFF | . | TRBJ1-1 | many | TRBV12-3/TRBV12-4
TGTGCCAGCAGCCGGGCCTCGGTAGGTGGCGATGAGCAGTTCTTC | CASSRASVGGDEQFF | . | TRBJ2-1 | many | TRBV5-4
TGTGCCAGCAGCTTAGTTTCCAGGGGGGGCAATGAGCAGTTCTTC | CASSLVSRGGNEQFF | . | TRBJ2-1 | . | TRBV7-6
TGCGCCAGCAGCCAAGAATCGGCAAGGGCAGGTGGCTACACCTTC | CASSQESARAGGYTF | . | TRBJ1-2 | many | TRBV4-3
TGCAGTGCTAGACATTACAGGGGGCTCGAATCGGACTCCTACGAGCAGTACTTC | CSARHYRGLESDSYEQYF | TRBD1 | TRBJ2-7 | few | TRBV20-1
TGTGCCTGGAGACTCGGGGGGGCCGGAGATACGCAGTATTTT | CAWRLGGAGDTQYF | TRBD2 | TRBJ2-3 | . | TRBV30
TGCGCCAGCAGCTGGGACGGGTCTGGGGAGACCCAGTACTTC | CASSWDGSGETQYF | . | TRBJ2-5 | few | TRBV5-1
TGTGCCATCAGTGAGGGGGACAGGGGGCAGGAGACCCAGTACTTC | CAISEGDRGQETQYF | TRBD1 | TRBJ2-5 | few | TRBV10-3
TGCGCCAGCAGCCAGGAAATTTACAGGGGAAACTATGGCTACACCTTC | CASSQEIYRGNYGYTF | TRBD1 | TRBJ1-2 | many | TRBV4-3
TGCGCCAGCAGCTTGGTACAGGCCTCCTACGAGCAGTACTTC | CASSLVQASYEQYF | . | TRBJ2-7 | many | TRBV5-1
TGTGCCAGCAGTCTGAAAGCAGATGGGTACGCCGGCTACACCTTC | CASSLKADGYAGYTF | . | TRBJ1-2 | . | TRBV12-3/TRBV12-4
TGCAGTGCTAGGACGGGAGCTTACTACGAGCAGTACTTC | CSARTGAYYEQYF | . | TRBJ2-7 | . | TRBV20-1
TGCAGTGCTAGAAGGTCGGCGGGGACAGATACGCAGTATTTT | CSARRSAGTDTQYF | . | TRBJ2-3 | . | TRBV20-1
TGCGCCAGCAGTGCGGGGGGGCAGGACGGAAAAGAGACCCAGTACTTC | CASSAGGQDGKETQYF | TRBD2 | TRBJ2-5 | . | TRBV10-2